A single sample gave rise to the 9 T cell receptor beta chains below, sequenced in a study of read filtering for tumor transcriptome and immune sequencing. This library used 300 to 450 ng RNA and molecular barcoded adaptors spanning alpha/delta and beta/gamma chains. TCRdb used MiXCR to reprocess the reads, holding one entry per CDR3 protein. This table holds around 65,000 distinct CDR3 sequences, roughly 18% found once. Material for sequencing was a population of CD138-negative cells sorted from bone marrow. The source is a donor aged 40 or over with multiple myeloma.

This clonotype was detected many times. J is TRBJ2-3 and V is TRBV5-4, with D unresolved. CDR3 length: 13 amino acids. The germline V gene encodes CDR1 SGHNT and CDR2 YYREEE (reference sequence). Trimming shortened V by 2 bases and J by 5 bases, and 9 bases separated the two germline ends. CDR3 DNA sequence: TGTGCCAGCAGCTTCTTCCCGGGAGATACGCAGTATTTT. Translation gives CASSFFPGDTQYF. Filled out from reference TRBV5-4 and TRBJ2-3, the complete variable domain reads ETGVTQSPTHLIKTRGQQVTLRCSSQSGHNTVSWYQQALGQGPQFIFQYYREEENGRGNFPPRFSGLQFPNYSSELNVNALELDDSALYLCASSFFPGDTQYFGPGTRLTVL.

This clonotype was seen repeatedly, ten times or more. The chain links TRBV7-9 to TRBJ1-2; possible D gene TRBD1, 6 bases. The CDR3 is 13 residues long. Trimming pared 1 base from V and 8 bases from J, leaving 11 bases between. Per the germline V gene, CDR1 is SEHNR and CDR2 is FQNEAQ (reference sequence). CDR3 DNA: TGTGCCAGCAGCTTAGGGGACAAGGACGGCTACACCTTC. Residues: CASSLGDKDGYTF.

This clonotype was seen ten or more times. The V gene is TRBV5-1, the J gene TRBJ2-1, with 13 bases that match TRBD2. Germline V gene data show CDR1 as SGHRS and CDR2 as YFSETQ. Trimming cost V 4 bases and J 4 bases; bases outside gene matches: 5. The CDR3 consists of 16 residues. DNA for the CDR3: TGCGCCAGCAGCGCCGGACTAGCGGGAGAATACAATGAGCAGTTCTTC. Residues: CASSAGLAGEYNEQFF.

This clonotype has at least ten counts. The chain is built from TRBV29-1 and TRBJ2-7, with 8 bases that match TRBD1. Per germline, CDR1 SQVTM and CDR2 ANQGSEA. This CDR3 comprises 14 residues. Losses at the gene ends were 6 bases for V and 0 bases for J; bases not matched to a gene: 7. In DNA, the CDR3 is TGCAGCGTCTTTCGACAGGGGAGCTCCTACGAGCAGTACTTC. It translates to CSVFRQGSSYEQYF.

Of note for this clonotype: A single base separates this from a much larger clone, so it may be a read error. The rearrangement uses TRBV27 and TRBJ2-5; 7 bases are a match to TRBD2. Per germline, CDR1 MNHEY and CDR2 SMNVEV (reference sequence). CDR3 size: 14 residues. The DNA of the CDR3 is TGTGCCAGCAGTTTAGATCCAGGGAGGGAGACCCGGTACTTC. Its translation is CASSLDPGRETRYF.

This clonotype has a count of ten or more. The V gene is TRBV18, the J gene TRBJ1-4; D not resolved. This CDR3 region has 13 residues. Germline-derived CDR1 and CDR2 are KGHSH and LQKENI. V was shortened by 3 bases and J by 4 bases, with 6 bases between the two germline ends. The CDR3 DNA sequence: TGTGCCAGCTCACCTGGTCTTAATGAAAAACTGTTTTTT. This translates into CASSPGLNEKLFF.

The chain has TRBV6-5 and TRBJ2-2; no definite D call. This CDR3 contains 11 residues. Germline lookup yields CDR1 MNHEY and CDR2 SVGAGI. Trimming removed 2 bases from V and 7 bases from J, with 2 bases in between. The CDR3 here is CASSYLGELFF. DNA for the CDR3: TGTGCCAGCAGTTACCTCGGGGAGCTGTTTTTT.

This clonotype was recorded at least ten times. The genes are TRBV20-1 and TRBJ1-5, with no clear D. The CDR3 has 14 residues. CDR1 DFQATT and CDR2 SNEGSKA come from the germline V gene (reference sequence). Trimming cost V 3 bases and J 0 bases, with 9 bases left between them. The CDR3 DNA follows: TGCAGTGCTAGTAAGTCCGATAGCAATCAGCCCCAGCATTTT. Encoded protein: CSASKSDSNQPQHF.

This clonotype has at least ten counts. The rearrangement joins TRBV6-1 to TRBJ2-1; D unresolved. Trimming took 7 bases from V and 9 from J, leaving 10 bases between them. CDR1 and CDR2 from the germline V gene are MNHNS and SASEGT. The CDR3 is made up of 11 amino acids. In nucleotides, the CDR3 is TGTGCCAGCAACGAAGCCGGTGAGCAGTTCTTC. Protein product: CASNEAGEQFF.